This TCR beta chain was identified during a study of blood T cell repertoires in COVID-19. Study context: Recovered status in Cohort 3 required two negative PCRs, clearance, or symptom resolution. From T cells, B-cell-depleted T cells, or PBMCs came the material, which was cDNA or gDNA.

Individuals drawn from around 24 US areas were about 18 to 90 years old. Participant-given clinical history determined each cohort assignment. A note on this clone: The junction does not match germline at one end; this may be a read error.

CDR3 size: 16 residues. Germline loops: CDR1 SSHAT, CDR2 FNYEAQ (reference sequence). Measured with immunoSEQ multiplex PCR; TCRdb has only the in-frame clones, and not every one. In the table there are over 250,000 clones, about 88% of which are singletons. The specimen was PBMCs or T cells enriched from blood (not recorded which). V gene TRBV7-7 combines with J gene TRBJ2-1; TRBD2 aligns across 8 bases. This TCR was recovered from a woman aged 60-75 years in a cohort exposed to, infected with or recovered from COVID-19 (not recorded which). The CDR3 DNA reads TGTGCTAGCAGCCGCGAGGGCAGCGGGAGATCGAGTGAGCAGTTCTTC. Its protein product is CASSREGSGRSSEQFF.